The 20 T cell receptor beta chains in this list originate from one sample, sequenced in a study of T cell repertoires in cytomegalovirus infection. TCRdb reanalysed the reads using MiXCR and keeps one entry per CDR3 protein. The sample lists about 89,000 distinct CDR3 sequences, approximately 30% occurring once. No antigen has been identified for these receptors. Sequenced here: CD8+ T cells from cultured PBMCs, sampled from culture after CMV antigen stimulation. The source is a human donor in good health (CMV status not recorded). Some clones in this sample may be carry-over from other donors' samples.

This clonotype was found many times. The CDR3 here is CASSLETAYNSPLHF. CDR3 nucleotide sequence: TGTGCCAGCAGCTTAGAAACGGCCTATAATTCACCCCTCCACTTT. This rearrangement joins TRBV7-2 to TRBJ1-6; D gene unclear. The CDR3 consists of 15 residues. The V and J ends lost 1 base and 2 bases respectively, with 6 bases between them. Germline loops: CDR1 SGHTA, CDR2 FQGNSA.

The chain links TRBV20-1 to TRBJ1-6; D unclear. V gave up 2 bases and J gave up 5 bases, with 10 bases separating them. The germline gives CDR1 DFQATT, CDR2 SNEGSKA (reference sequence). CDR3 length: 14 residues. The CDR3 loop reads CSARMAANNSPLHF. The CDR3 bases are TGCAGTGCTAGAATGGCGGCTAATAATTCACCCCTCCACTTT.

The genes are TRBV4-1 and TRBJ2-1; D gene unclear. Trimming removed 4 bases from V and 2 bases from J, with 9 bases in between. This CDR3 region has 14 residues. In germline, CDR1 is MGHRA, CDR2 YSYEKL. This chain's CDR3 is CASSRDPAYNEQFF. The CDR3 coding sequence is TGCGCCAGCAGCCGAGACCCGGCCTACAATGAGCAGTTCTTC.

The genes are TRBV19 and TRBJ2-2, with D hard to call. V lost 7 bases, J lost 6 bases, and 6 bases lay in between. The CDR3 spans 11 residues. Germline V gives CDR1 LNHDA, CDR2 SQIVND (reference sequence). The CDR3 loop reads CASILAGELFF. The CDR3 coding sequence is TGTGCCAGTATTCTCGCCGGGGAGCTGTTTTTT.

The chain is built from TRBV7-8 and TRBJ1-1, with 9 positions matching TRBD1. Germline trimming cut 5 bases from V and 0 bases from J; bases unmatched to any gene: 7. Germline loops: CDR1 SGHVS, CDR2 FQNEAQ. The length of the CDR3 is 16 residues. CDR3 in DNA: TGTGCCAGCAGCAACTGGGACAGGGACTTGAACACTGAAGCTTTCTTT. It translates to CASSNWDRDLNTEAFF.

This clonotype was seen a handful of times. This sequence joins TRBV6-5 and TRBJ2-3; possible D gene TRBD2, 6 bases. The CDR3 has 14 amino acids. The V gene's germline CDR1 is MNHEY and CDR2 SVGAGI. Trimming pared 5 bases from V and 0 bases from J, leaving 9 bases between. Here the CDR3 reads CASSPGTSTDTQYF. CDR3 DNA: TGTGCCAGCAGTCCCGGGACTAGCACAGATACGCAGTATTTT.

The sample holds a few counts of this clonotype. The V gene is TRBV19, the J gene TRBJ2-1, with D perhaps matching TRBD2 (6 bases). Trimming pared 2 bases from V and 7 bases from J, leaving 12 bases between. Per the germline V gene, CDR1 is LNHDA and CDR2 is SQIVND (reference sequence). The CDR3 loop spans 14 amino acids. CDR3: CASSILAKVNEQFF. The CDR3 bases are TGTGCCAGTAGTATACTAGCGAAGGTGAATGAGCAGTTCTTC.

In its sample, this clonotype was seen a few times. V usage is TRBV20-1 and J usage is TRBJ2-7; maybe TRBD1 (5 bases). Trimming shortened V by 5 bases and J by 2 bases, and 13 bases separated the two germline ends. This CDR3 contains 13 residues. The germline V gene has CDR1 DFQATT and CDR2 SNEGSKA (reference sequence). Here the CDR3 DNA reads TGCAGTGCTGGGCTGACAGAAACCTACGAGCAGTACTTC. Translating gives CSAGLTETYEQYF.

The chain links TRBV28 to TRBJ2-1, with unresolved D. This CDR3 contains 15 residues. V was cut by 7 bases and J by 8 bases, with 21 bases left in between. Germline-derived CDR1 and CDR2 are MDHEN and SYDVKM. Written as DNA, the CDR3 is TGTGCCAGCACCGTGGGCGTGTGGAGTGCCGATGAGCAGTTCTTC. It translates to CASTVGVWSADEQFF.

This clonotype was observed a handful of times. V usage is TRBV29-1 and J usage is TRBJ2-7; TRBD2 matches 7 bases. Germline V lookup: CDR1 SQVTM, CDR2 ANQGSEA. Germline trimming cut 6 bases from V and 6 bases from J; bases unmatched to any gene: 8. There are 12 residues in the CDR3. The CDR3 here is CSVHWASGEQYF. DNA of the CDR3: TGCAGCGTCCACTGGGCTAGCGGCGAGCAGTACTTC.

The rearrangement uses TRBV2 and TRBJ1-2; D is undetermined. The CDR3 totals 14 residues. Trimming cost V 3 bases and J 4 bases, with 12 bases left between them. CDR1 and CDR2 from the germline V gene are SNHLY and FYNNEI. CDR3 protein: CASSEDGALYGYTF. CDR3 DNA: TGTGCCAGCAGTGAGGACGGAGCGCTCTATGGCTACACCTTC.

Regarding this clonotype: Its ends do not fully match the called genes, so a read error is possible. The chain links TRBV7-6 to TRBJ1-1; TRBD1 aligns across 9 bases. This CDR3 comprises 16 residues. CDR1 is SGHVS and CDR2 is FNYEAQ in the germline V gene. The CDR3 sequence is CTSSSGQGLRSTEAFF. CDR3 bases: TGTACCAGCAGCTCTGGACAGGGGTTAAGGAGCACTGAAGCTTTCTTT.

This clonotype was counted at least ten times. The chain joins TRBV6-1 to TRBJ2-3; TRBD2 aligns across 15 bases. CDR1 and CDR2 (germline): MNHNS, SASEGT. CDR3 length equals 18 residues. Trimming took 6 bases from V and 2 from J; bases not matched to a gene: 9. The CDR3 region is CASSSGTSGGWYTDTQYF. In nucleotides, the CDR3 is TGTGCCAGCAGCTCCGGGACTAGCGGGGGGTGGTACACAGATACGCAGTATTTT.

The sample holds a few counts of this clonotype. V is TRBV6-2 or TRBV6-3 and J is TRBJ2-1; D may match TRBD1 or TRBD2 (5 bases each). V lost 6 bases and J 3 bases, leaving 15 bases between the germline ends. The CDR3 runs to 15 residues. Looked up from germline, CDR1 is MNHEY and CDR2 is SVGEGT. Written as DNA, the CDR3 is TGTGCCAGCAGCCTCCGGGACCTGAGCTACAATGAGCAGTTCTTC. This translates into CASSLRDLSYNEQFF.

The chain links TRBV15 to TRBJ1-5; D is undetermined. Germline CDR1 reads LNHNV; CDR2 reads YYDKDF (reference sequence). The CDR3 is 13 amino acids. The germline V and J ends were trimmed by 9 bases and 6 bases, with 15 bases remaining between them. This CDR3 is CATSGGLGQPQHF. In DNA form, the CDR3 reads TGTGCCACGAGCGGAGGGTTGGGTCAGCCCCAGCATTTT.

This chain links TRBV27 with TRBJ2-4; TRBD2 aligns across 8 bases. Germline trimming cut 3 bases from V and 6 bases from J; bases unmatched to any gene: 7. Germline loops: CDR1 MNHEY, CDR2 SMNVEV (reference sequence). The CDR3 runs 15 residues. CDR3 nucleotides: TGTGCCAGCAGTTTCCACCGGGGGGGCGTAAACATTCAGTACTTC. Encoded protein: CASSFHRGGVNIQYF.

This CDR3 reads CAGAVTGGTDTQYF. CDR3 DNA: TGTGCCGGGGCGGTGACAGGGGGCACAGATACGCAGTATTTT. This sequence joins TRBV11-2 and TRBJ2-3; 8 bases are shared with TRBD1. The CDR3 loop spans 14 amino acids. The germline CDR1 and CDR2 sequences are SGHAT and FQNNGV. The trim removed 11 bases at V and 1 base at J, leaving 8 bases unmatched.

The rearrangement uses TRBV5-5 and TRBJ2-5; no definite D call. The CDR3 spans 14 residues. Trimming removed 4 bases from V and 0 bases from J, with 10 bases in between. The germline V gene has CDR1 SGHKS and CDR2 YYEKEE (reference sequence). CDR3 sequence (DNA): TGTGCCAGCAGCCTTCCCTGGTACCAAGAGACCCAGTACTTC. This translates into CASSLPWYQETQYF.

This clonotype was seen a few times. This sequence joins TRBV7-8 and TRBJ2-7; D call uncertain. Per germline, CDR1 SGHVS and CDR2 FQNEAQ. V shed 1 base and J shed 0 bases, with 10 bases lying between them. The CDR3 is made up of 15 amino acids. The CDR3 DNA follows: TGTGCCAGCAGCTTAGTTAGGGCCAGCTCCTACGAGCAGTACTTC. It translates to CASSLVRASSYEQYF.

This clonotype was picked up a small number of times. The chain carries TRBV7-4 and TRBJ2-5; no clear D. CDR3 length equals 14 residues. In germline, CDR1 is SGHVT, CDR2 SQSDAQ. With 5 bases removed from V and 5 bases from J, the gap between germline ends came to 15 bases. This CDR3 is CASSQLIGRETQYF. The CDR3 DNA reads TGTGCCAGCAGCCAACTGATCGGTCGCGAGACCCAGTACTTC.